A selection of T cell receptor beta chains follows, all from one sample in a study of OX40 agonist ivuxolimab in advanced cancers. The data were produced by immunoSEQ multiplex PCR, yet TCRdb's version contains in-frame clones alone and is incomplete. The sample has around 47,000 clones; less than 90% are singletons. The starting material was CD4+ or CD8+ T cells sorted from blood, obtained in a trial of the OX40 agonist ivuxolimab. The source of these receptors is an adult with an advanced solid tumor such as melanoma, head and neck, liver or kidney cancer. CDR3s include the opening cysteine and the closing phenylalanine or tryptophan. The order of the fields is D gene, clone size, J gene, V gene, CDR3 DNA, CDR3 protein. A D gene is named only where the DNA matches it firmly. Clone size is not always given. Where it is, it says once, few, many or a class for expanded clones.

d_gene: TRBD1
abundance: -
j_gene: TRBJ1-1
v_gene: TRBV6-6
CDR3nt: TGTGCCAGCAGCCTCGGACAGGGGAACACTGAAGCTTTCTTT
CDR3aa: CASSLGQGNTEAFF

d_gene: -
abundance: -
j_gene: TRBJ2-7
v_gene: TRBV4-2
CDR3nt: TGTGCCAGCAGCCACCCTGGGAGCGGATACGAGCAGTACTTC
CDR3aa: CASSHPGSGYEQYF

d_gene: -
abundance: -
j_gene: TRBJ1-1
v_gene: TRBV6-5
CDR3nt: TGTGCCAGCAGTTACTCGAGAGGCTTGAACACTGAAGCTTTCTTT
CDR3aa: CASSYSRGLNTEAFF

d_gene: TRBD2
abundance: -
j_gene: TRBJ2-5
v_gene: TRBV27
CDR3nt: TGTGCCAGCGGACTAGAGGGTGGTAGGGCCCAGTACTTC
CDR3aa: CASGLEGGRAQYF

d_gene: -
abundance: few
j_gene: TRBJ1-1
v_gene: TRBV11-3
CDR3nt: TGTGCCAGCAGCGAAGGGACGGGAGGGACTGAAGCTTTCTTT
CDR3aa: CASSEGTGGTEAFF

d_gene: -
abundance: -
j_gene: TRBJ2-7
v_gene: TRBV4-1
CDR3nt: TGCGCCAGCAGCCAAGAAATACTAGCTTCCTACGAGCAGTACTTC
CDR3aa: CASSQEILASYEQYF

d_gene: -
abundance: few
j_gene: TRBJ1-1
v_gene: TRBV30
CDR3nt: TGTGCCTGGACCCTTGGCACTGAAGCTTTCTTT
CDR3aa: CAWTLGTEAFF

d_gene: -
abundance: -
j_gene: TRBJ1-1
v_gene: TRBV7-9
CDR3nt: TGTGCCAGCAGCGATACAGAGAACACTGAAGCTTTCTTT
CDR3aa: CASSDTENTEAFF

d_gene: -
abundance: -
j_gene: TRBJ1-5
v_gene: TRBV6-1
CDR3nt: TGTGCCAGCAGTTTCCGGGACGGTAGCAATCAGCCCCAGCATTTT
CDR3aa: CASSFRDGSNQPQHF

d_gene: -
abundance: -
j_gene: TRBJ1-2
v_gene: TRBV29-1
CDR3nt: TGCAGCGTTGAGGGACATAAAGGGACTGGCTACACCTTC
CDR3aa: CSVEGHKGTGYTF

d_gene: TRBD1
abundance: -
j_gene: TRBJ2-7
v_gene: TRBV4-2
CDR3nt: TGTGCCAGCAGCCAAGAGGGGGACAGCTCCTACGAGCAGTACTTC
CDR3aa: CASSQEGDSSYEQYF

d_gene: -
abundance: -
j_gene: TRBJ2-7
v_gene: TRBV5-6
CDR3nt: TGTGCCAGCAGCTCACAAGCCTACGAGCAGTACTTC
CDR3aa: CASSSQAYEQYF

d_gene: -
abundance: -
j_gene: TRBJ2-7
v_gene: TRBV6-5
CDR3nt: TGTGCCAGCAGTTACTCCCGAGGCGACGAGCAGTACTTC
CDR3aa: CASSYSRGDEQYF

d_gene: -
abundance: -
j_gene: TRBJ1-1
v_gene: TRBV4-1
CDR3nt: TGCGCCAGCAGCCAAGACCCCCTCGGTGGCACTGAAGCTTTCTTT
CDR3aa: CASSQDPLGGTEAFF

d_gene: -
abundance: -
j_gene: TRBJ1-1
v_gene: TRBV6-8
CDR3nt: TGTGCCAGCAGTTACTCGGAATTTAACTCTACGAGGGAGAACACTGAAGCTTTCTTT
CDR3aa: CASSYSEFNSTRENTEAFF

d_gene: -
abundance: -
j_gene: TRBJ2-2
v_gene: TRBV27
CDR3nt: TGTGCCAGCAGCTCCCCCAGGGGCGGAACCGGGGAGCTGTTTTTT
CDR3aa: CASSSPRGGTGELFF

d_gene: -
abundance: once
j_gene: TRBJ1-1
v_gene: TRBV19
CDR3nt: TGTGCCAGTAGGATTGGCACTGAAGCTTTCTTT
CDR3aa: CASRIGTEAFF

d_gene: TRBD1
abundance: -
j_gene: TRBJ2-7
v_gene: TRBV5-5
CDR3nt: TGTGCCAGCAGCTTGGGACAGGGGGCCTCCTACGAGCAGTACTTC
CDR3aa: CASSLGQGASYEQYF

d_gene: -
abundance: once
j_gene: TRBJ2-7
v_gene: TRBV7-2
CDR3nt: TGTGCCAGCAGCTTCCCCGGACAGAGGGCCTACGAGCAGTACTTC
CDR3aa: CASSFPGQRAYEQYF

d_gene: TRBD1
abundance: -
j_gene: TRBJ1-5
v_gene: TRBV7-9
CDR3nt: TGTGCCAGCAGCCACTTAGAGGGTGAGGACAGGCGGGTTTATCAGCCCCAGCATTTT
CDR3aa: CASSHLEGEDRRVYQPQHF

d_gene: -
abundance: -
j_gene: TRBJ1-4
v_gene: TRBV6-5
CDR3nt: TGTGCCAGCAGTTACTCGGGGGGGACTAATGAAAAACTGTTTTTT
CDR3aa: CASSYSGGTNEKLFF

d_gene: -
abundance: -
j_gene: TRBJ1-4
v_gene: TRBV15
CDR3nt: TGTGCCACCAGCCTGACTTGGGGCCTTAATGAAAAACTGTTTTTT
CDR3aa: CATSLTWGLNEKLFF

d_gene: TRBD2
abundance: -
j_gene: TRBJ2-1
v_gene: TRBV7-2
CDR3nt: TGTGCCAGCAGCTTGGGCGGGGGTGAGCAGTTCTTC
CDR3aa: CASSLGGGEQFF

d_gene: TRBD1
abundance: -
j_gene: TRBJ2-7
v_gene: TRBV5-5
CDR3nt: TGTGCCAGCAGCCCCGGACAGGGAACCCCCTACGAGCAGTACTTC
CDR3aa: CASSPGQGTPYEQYF

d_gene: -
abundance: -
j_gene: TRBJ1-1
v_gene: TRBV27
CDR3nt: TGTGCCAGCAGTTTATGGGCGAATGATGAAGCTTTCTTT
CDR3aa: CASSLWANDEAFF

d_gene: TRBD2
abundance: few
j_gene: TRBJ2-7
v_gene: TRBV11-3
CDR3nt: TGTGCCAGCTCCGACGGGGGGGGACGATCCTACGAGCAGTACTTC
CDR3aa: CASSDGGGRSYEQYF

d_gene: -
abundance: few
j_gene: TRBJ1-1
v_gene: TRBV30
CDR3nt: TGTGCCTGGAGTGACGGCGTGAACACTGAAGCTTTCTTT
CDR3aa: CAWSDGVNTEAFF

d_gene: TRBD2
abundance: -
j_gene: TRBJ2-7
v_gene: TRBV11-2
CDR3nt: TGTGCCAGCAGAATGGGACCGGGACTAGCGGGCTACGAGCAGTACTTC
CDR3aa: CASRMGPGLAGYEQYF

d_gene: -
abundance: -
j_gene: TRBJ2-7
v_gene: TRBV4-1
CDR3nt: TGCGCCAGCAGCCAAGCTGGTACGGGGGACTACGAGCAGTACTTC
CDR3aa: CASSQAGTGDYEQYF

d_gene: TRBD1
abundance: -
j_gene: TRBJ1-5
v_gene: TRBV4-2
CDR3nt: TGTGCCAGCAGCCTCTCCGGGACAGGGGGTAGCAATCAGCCCCAGCATTTT
CDR3aa: CASSLSGTGGSNQPQHF

d_gene: -
abundance: -
j_gene: TRBJ1-5
v_gene: TRBV27
CDR3nt: TGTGCCAGCAGTCCAGGAGATAGCAATCAGCCCCAGCATTTT
CDR3aa: CASSPGDSNQPQHF

d_gene: -
abundance: -
j_gene: TRBJ2-1
v_gene: TRBV27
CDR3nt: TGTGCCAGCAGTCTAAGTACGGATGAGCAGTTCTTC
CDR3aa: CASSLSTDEQFF